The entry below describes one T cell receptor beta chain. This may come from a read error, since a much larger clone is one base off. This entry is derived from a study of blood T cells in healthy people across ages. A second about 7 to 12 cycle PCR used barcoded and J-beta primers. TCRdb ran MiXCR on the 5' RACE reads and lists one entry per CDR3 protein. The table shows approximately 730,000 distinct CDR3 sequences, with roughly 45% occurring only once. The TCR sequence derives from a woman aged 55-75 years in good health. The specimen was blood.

CDR3 in DNA: TGCGCCAGCAGCCGAGAGTCCGGGACAGGGGCCAACGTCCTGACTTTC. This sequence encodes CASSRESGTGANVLTF. The chain has TRBV4-3 and TRBJ2-6; D is perhaps TRBD1 (6 bases). The CDR3 length is 16 residues. Trimming removed 4 bases at V and 4 bases at J, with 14 bases between. Germline CDR1 and CDR2: LGHNA and YSLEER.